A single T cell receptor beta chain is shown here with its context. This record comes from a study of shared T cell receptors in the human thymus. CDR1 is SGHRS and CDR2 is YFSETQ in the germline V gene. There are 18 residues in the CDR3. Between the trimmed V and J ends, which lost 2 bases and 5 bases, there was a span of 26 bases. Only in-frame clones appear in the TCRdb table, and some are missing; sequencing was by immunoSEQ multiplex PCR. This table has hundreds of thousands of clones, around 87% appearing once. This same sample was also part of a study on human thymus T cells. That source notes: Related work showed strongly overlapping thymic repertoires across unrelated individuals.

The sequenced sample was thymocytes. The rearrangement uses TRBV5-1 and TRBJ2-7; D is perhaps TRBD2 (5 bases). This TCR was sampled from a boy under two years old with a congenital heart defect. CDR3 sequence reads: CASSFVARLHRTGNEQYF. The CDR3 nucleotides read TGCGCCAGCAGCTTTGTGGCTCGACTTCATAGAACGGGGAACGAGCAGTACTTC.